This T cell receptor beta chain appears in the sequencing data of a study of siplizumab effects on memory and regulatory T cells. Study observations and caveats: Mean Treg-derived proportions of mappable alloreactive CD4+ clones were over 65% for siplizumab and 25% to 30% for controls. The diversity of naive T cells seemed greater than that of memory cells, and their alloresponse contribution seemed major.

In its sample, this clone was seen many times. What it binds is not known. The CDR3 has 13 residues. Trimming cost V 3 bases and J 5 bases, with 8 bases left between them. The germline V gene encodes CDR1 KGHSH and CDR2 LQKENI. Some 94,000 TCR templates underwent assay in every sample. Profiled with immunoSEQ multiplex PCR; TCRdb holds only in-frame clones, not every one. The table records approximately 20,000 clones, around 40% of them present only once. Cocultured for around six days at 37°C were the mixed lymphocyte reaction cells. The specimen was CFSE-low (dividing) CD4+ T cells sorted from an allogeneic mixed lymphocyte reaction. The receptor was derived from a human donor in good health; the cells came from an allogeneic mixed lymphocyte reaction. Some clones in this sample may be carry-over from other donors' samples. The V gene is TRBV18, the J gene TRBJ1-5; D perhaps matches TRBD1 (5 bases). The CDR3 is CASSPGDHQPQHF. The CDR3 DNA sequence: TGTGCCAGCTCACCGGGGGACCATCAGCCCCAGCATTTT.